This T cell receptor beta chain was recorded in a study of blood T cells in healthy people across ages. Notes on the study in general: In long-lived donors, naive CD4+ cell counts and diversity exceeded those of aged donors. Unsorted PBMCs prevented conclusive naive versus antigen-experienced comparison.

About this clonotype itself: Its antigen is not known.

A second about 7 to 12 cycle PCR used barcoded and J-beta primers. Each of the samples gave a minimum of 2.5 million paired-end reads that contained CDR3. TCRdb passed the 5' RACE reads through MiXCR, listing each CDR3 protein once. This table holds just over 800,000 distinct CDR3 sequences, approximately 59% found once. The CDR3 extends over 13 amino acids. The germline V and J ends were trimmed by 6 bases and 1 base, with 10 bases remaining between them. CDR1 is MNHEY, CDR2 SMNVEV, per germline (reference sequence). Input material: blood. This TCR was recovered from a man aged 25-40 years in good health. The rearrangement uses TRBV27 and TRBJ2-7, with unresolved D. The CDR3 spells CASSPVYSYEQYF. The CDR3 DNA sequence: TGTGCCAGCAGCCCAGTCTATTCCTACGAGCAGTACTTC.